Following are 5 T cell receptor beta chains from one sample sequenced in a study of blood T cell repertoires in COVID-19. Data came from immunoSEQ multiplex PCR; TCRdb stores just in-frame clones and leaves some out. The data show hundreds of thousands of clones, 88% seen once. Sequenced input: PBMCs or T cells enriched from blood (not recorded which). All receptors derive from a woman aged 45-65 years who had recovered from COVID-19.

The chain is built from TRBV5-1 and TRBJ1-1, with 8 bases aligning to TRBD1. The V gene's germline CDR1 is SGHRS and CDR2 YFSETQ. The ends lost 4 bases at V and 5 bases at J; junction bases unmatched: 7. CDR3 length equals 14 residues. The CDR3 protein is CASSPRGRGTEAFF. In DNA form, the CDR3 reads TGCGCCAGCAGCCCCAGGGGGCGCGGGACTGAAGCTTTCTTT.

The CDR3: CASSQETMRIVGTQYF. The CDR3 coding sequence is TGTGCCAGCAGCCAAGAGACTATGCGAATCGTCGGTACGCAGTATTTT. The J gene is TRBJ2-3, the V gene TRBV14; maybe TRBD2 (5 bases). The V and J ends lost 0 bases and 8 bases respectively, with 18 bases between them. Per germline, CDR1 SGHDN and CDR2 FVKESK. There are 16 residues in the CDR3.

This chain connects TRBV7-2 to TRBJ1-1; no reliable D call. This CDR3 has 14 amino acids. Germline lookup yields CDR1 SGHTA and CDR2 FQGNSA. V lost 1 base and J lost 4, with 10 bases in between. CDR3 sequence (DNA): TGTGCCAGCAGCTTAGGGAGAGGTAGCACTGAAGCTTTCTTT. It yields the protein CASSLGRGSTEAFF. The variable domain in full, completed from reference TRBV7-2 and TRBJ1-1, reads GAGVSQSPSNKVTEKGKDVELRCDPISGHTALYWYRQSLGQGLEFLIYFQGNSAPDKSGLPSDRFSAERTGGSVSTLTIQRTQQEDSAVYLCASSLGRGSTEAFFGQGTRLTVV.

This clone was counted between two and nine times. This rearrangement joins TRBV6-5 to TRBJ2-1, with D possibly being TRBD2 (6 bases). Germline V lookup: CDR1 MNHEY, CDR2 SVGAGI. This CDR3 comprises 15 residues. Between the trimmed V and J ends, which lost 5 bases and 4 bases, there was a span of 15 bases. CDR3 nucleotides: TGTGCCAGCAGTAGGGGACTTCTAACTTACAATGAGCAGTTCTTC. Its protein product is CASSRGLLTYNEQFF.

The chain carries TRBV6-1 and TRBJ2-7; 8 nucleotides line up with TRBD1. Germline V gene data show CDR1 as MNHNS and CDR2 as SASEGT. Losses at the gene ends were 2 bases for V and 7 bases for J; bases not matched to a gene: 10. This CDR3 is built from 15 residues. The CDR3 bases are TGTGCCAGCAGTGAATTCACAGGGGGTCGAGAGGAGCAGTACTTC. Translation: CASSEFTGGREEQYF.